This T cell receptor (beta chain) comes out of a study of vaccination and CD4 T cells after COVID-19. The wider study: Overlapping spike peptides of SARS-CoV-2, HCoV-NL63, HCoV-OC43 and HCoV-229E were used, and cells were stimulated with them.

This sample's treatment: roughly 11-day PBMC culture with coronavirus spike peptide pools or control peptides (ViraFEST assay). Sequencing of the DNA from cultured CD4+ T cells was carried out with the Oncomine TCR Beta short-read assay. TCRdb analysed the PCR reads with MiXCR anew, one entry per CDR3 protein. The sample carries roughly 19,000 distinct CDR3 sequences, roughly 50% recorded once. The germline V gene encodes CDR1 WNHNN and CDR2 SYGVQD (reference sequence). Trimming cost V 2 bases and J 0 bases, with 12 bases left between them. This CDR3 has 16 residues. General observations from the study: Spike mono-reactivity was the property of 304 of 307 vaccine-specific clones in convalescent patients.

About this clonotype itself: Its specificity is not known.

The J gene is TRBJ2-3, the V gene TRBV10-1; D is undetermined. The clonotype comes from a human donor who had recovered from COVID-19. This specimen consisted of CD4+ T cells from blood, cultured in vitro, obtained after SARS-CoV-2 vaccination. As DNA, the CDR3 is TGCGCCAGCAGTGAGAGTCGGGCGGCTAGCACAGATACGCAGTATTTT. Translated: CASSESRAASTDTQYF.